Listed below are T cell receptor beta chains from one sample, sequenced in a study of OX40 agonist ivuxolimab in advanced cancers. TCRdb keeps only in-frame clones here, not all; method: immunoSEQ multiplex PCR. The sample records around 72,000 clones, 80% to 90% being singletons. This specimen consisted of CD4+ or CD8+ T cells sorted from blood, obtained in a trial of the OX40 agonist ivuxolimab. Every receptor here comes from an adult with an advanced solid tumor such as melanoma, head and neck, liver or kidney cancer. Both conserved end residues are part of each CDR3. Size values are once, few and many counts, or a class for expanded clones, and some rows have none.

cdr3_aa v_call clone_size
CATATGRDTEAFF TRBV2 once
CASRTYEQYF TRBV6-1 -
CASRMSAGNTIYF TRBV6-6 once
CASSYSGLVMGIQYF TRBV6-6 -
CASSSGDRELFF TRBV5-4 -
CASSPRGLPNQPQHF TRBV7-2 -
CASSAGRGPDTQYF TRBV10-2 -
CASSLSLGQGYEQYF TRBV27 -
CATSSPLVLGHTEAFF TRBV15 -
CASSPYQETQYF TRBV18 -
CASSLGGAKNIQYF TRBV27 -
CASSLRRDSTQYF TRBV11-2 few
CASSPPPQGFGGIQYF TRBV18 -
CASRPRDRGRGAYEQYF TRBV28 -
CASSPGGRIDTQYF TRBV28 -
CASSESAGRYGYTF TRBV10-2 -
CASSKGTGLPQYF TRBV5-6 -
CASSRTGGIVYTF TRBV5-1 -
CASSLGPNQETQYF TRBV5-1 -
CASSFQGATFYGYTF TRBV5-1 -
CASSLGLAAYNEQFF TRBV7-2 -
CASSTNTNEQFF TRBV18 -
CASTPRAILAGVVNEQFF TRBV11-2 once
CASSHGPTYGYTF TRBV14 -
CAIRSHFDVGNTIYF TRBV10-3 -
CASSLDRVVRGYTF TRBV7-9 -
CAIRLTGATDTQYF TRBV10-3 -
CASSLTGGTNLKAFF TRBV7-3 -
CASSPQFGQDEQFF TRBV18 once
CASSIGSAGGLAEQFF TRBV19 -
CASSQKAGHTDTQYF TRBV5-4 -
CASSFSTRGKQYF TRBV5-6 -
CASSLAGGHVVFQYF TRBV11-2 -
CASSTPSSGSPNEQFF TRBV28 -
CASSPPTSHEQYF TRBV18 once
CASSLQRGGTGELFF TRBV2 -
CASSRLLRETQYF TRBV6-5 -
CASSFPGHENTEAFF TRBV6-5 -
CASRPGPMNTEAFF TRBV5-1 -
CASSLAAGSYYEQYF TRBV5-1 -
CASSSLGTSGRGSYEQYF TRBV4-1 -
CASSRWVAEETQYF TRBV19 -
CASSFLRDPERPPDTQYF TRBV28 -
CASSYAIQVPSYEQYF TRBV6-5 -
CASSFYTEAFF TRBV11-2 -
CASSLAPGKADTQYF TRBV13 -
CASRGQGRETQYF TRBV6-1 -
CASSIYAPDRGETQYF TRBV19 -
CASSYDGNGANVLTF TRBV6-5 once
CATRASPDTQYF TRBV28 -